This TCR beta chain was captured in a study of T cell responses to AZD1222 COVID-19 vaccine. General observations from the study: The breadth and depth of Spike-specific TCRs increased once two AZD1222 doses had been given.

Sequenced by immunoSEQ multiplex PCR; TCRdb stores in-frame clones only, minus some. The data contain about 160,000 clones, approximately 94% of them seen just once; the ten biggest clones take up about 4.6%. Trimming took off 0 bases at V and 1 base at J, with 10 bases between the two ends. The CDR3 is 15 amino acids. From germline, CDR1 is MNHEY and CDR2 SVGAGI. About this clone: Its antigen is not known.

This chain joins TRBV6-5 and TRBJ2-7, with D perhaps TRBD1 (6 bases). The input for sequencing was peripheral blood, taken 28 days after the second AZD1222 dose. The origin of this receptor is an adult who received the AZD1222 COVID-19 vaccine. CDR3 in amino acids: CASSYSPTGSYEQYF. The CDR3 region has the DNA TGTGCCAGCAGTTACTCCCCTACAGGGTCCTACGAGCAGTACTTC.